This TCR beta chain was sequenced for a study of blood T cell repertoires in COVID-19 (dated by TCRdb to 2020 to 2021). Describing the broader study: Samples from collaborators originated in the United States, Italy and Spain and spanned both the acute and convalescent phases of COVID-19. The material from the prospective study consisted of cDNA or gDNA derived from T cells, B-cell-depleted T cells, or PBMCs. Subjects who had been exposed to COVID-19, were actively infected with it, or had recovered from it provided the deeply sampled blood TCRbeta repertoires that made up the dataset. The repertoires were released in a freely available public database meant as a resource for research on the immune response to SARS-CoV-2. Samples were obtained from the ongoing ImmuneRACE study (first 160 participants) and from about 1,300 subjects provided by 6 global collaborators. Nearly every sample came with metadata listing a de-identified subject ID, COVID-19 status, age in years and sex. Where available, HLA class I and class II types were obtained from metadata supplied by the sample provider rather than from assay-based typing.

On this clone: There is no known antigen for this receptor. Germline and junction disagree at one end, which may indicate a read error.

The immunoSEQ Assay, a bias-controlled multiplex PCR, was used to amplify TCRbeta CDR3 regions from genomic DNA. Concerning the study's data processing: The number of nucleated cells in each sample was estimated from the amplification of reference gene primers within the assay. To quantify the absolute abundance of each unique TCRbeta CDR3 rearrangement, sequence reads were collapsed and filtered. For each sample, productive Simpson clonality was calculated by taking the square root of Simpson's diversity index across productive rearrangements. The table was pulled from immuneACCESS by TCRdb, which kept in-frame rearrangements only. Such tables lose some clones; where checked, under half of the loss comes from unresolved V genes, and the rest has no known cause. V and J calls and clone size are copied from that table; D and trimming were computed from the DNA. For this sample there are around 140,000 clones; approximately 80% appear just once. The leading ten clones occupy approximately 3.5% of the sample.

Study-wide conclusions, independent of this receptor: The quantity of clinical and demographic metadata differed by source and by participant and was supplied without curation.

A second Seattle source provided samples from volunteer blood donors who had recovered from COVID-19. The collaborating institutions used their own protocols to collect whole blood in K2EDTA tubes. For TCRbeta analysis, collaborators shipped samples in one of three forms: frozen whole blood, isolated PBMCs, or DNA extracted from either of those sample types. Measured from the cysteine to the phenylalanine, the CDR3 is 14 residues long. Left in the record is the CDR3 DNA by itself, 42 bases read in frame from the first base. In the germline V gene, CDR1 corresponds to MNHEY and CDR2 to SVGAGI. The receptor was derived from a man aged 65-85 years who had recovered from COVID-19. Material: peripheral blood. Recombination connected TRBV6-5 to TRBJ2-7; the D gene is possibly TRBD1, with 6 bases matching. The DNA sequence is TGTGCCAGCAGTACCCCCTTACAGGGCTACAAGCAGTACTTC. Its product reads: CASSTPLQGYKQYF.